This T cell receptor (beta chain) is from a study of T cells after posttransplantation cyclophosphamide. Cyclophosphamide on days +3 and +4 followed busulfan-fludarabine conditioning and a marrow graft. This clone has a count of ten or more. Its antigen is unidentified. Generated by immunoSEQ multiplex PCR, the TCRdb table keeps only in-frame clones and is missing some. The sample includes approximately 13,000 clones, none of them occurring once. Findings and caveats of the study: Donor-recipient repertoire similarity was low at 1-2 months, rising over year one. Recipient CMV seropositivity and CMV reactivation strongly tracked TRB clonality.

The CDR3 has 17 amino acids. The V end lost 4 bases, the J end lost 0 bases, and 19 bases lay between the germline ends. Looked up from germline, CDR1 is SQVTM and CDR2 is ANQGSEA. The rearrangement joins TRBV29-1 to TRBJ2-1, with a possible D match to TRBD2 (7 bases). This sequence originates from a female patient in her thirties or forties who received an allogeneic stem cell transplant from an unrelated donor, was CMV-positive, and had acute GVHD only. Some of these T cells may belong to the graft donor. Sample: PBMCs, taken after allogeneic stem cell transplant with posttransplant cyclophosphamide. CDR3 sequence: CSVVGPGAGDSYNEQFF. The CDR3 DNA reads as TGCAGCGTTGTGGGTCCAGGGGCGGGGGACTCCTACAATGAGCAGTTCTTC.